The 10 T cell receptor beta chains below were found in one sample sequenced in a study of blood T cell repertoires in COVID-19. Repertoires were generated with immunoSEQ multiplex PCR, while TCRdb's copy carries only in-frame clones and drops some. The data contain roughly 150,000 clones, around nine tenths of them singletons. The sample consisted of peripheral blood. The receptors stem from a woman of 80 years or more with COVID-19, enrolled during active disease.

CDR3 DNA: TGTGCCAGCAGGAAATTGCCAGGTAGAGATTACGAGCAGTACTTC. This sequence encodes CASRKLPGRDYEQYF. The J gene is TRBJ2-7, the V gene TRBV7-9; D is undetermined. Per germline, CDR1 SEHNR and CDR2 FQNEAQ (reference sequence). Trimming pared 6 bases from V and 4 bases from J, leaving 19 bases between. The CDR3 covers 15 residues.

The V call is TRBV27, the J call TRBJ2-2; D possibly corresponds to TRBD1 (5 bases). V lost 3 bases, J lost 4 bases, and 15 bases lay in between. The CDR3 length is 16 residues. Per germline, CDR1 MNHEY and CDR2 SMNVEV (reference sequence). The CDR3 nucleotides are TGTGCCAGCAGTTTCAAGGCAGGGTCGGCCACCGGGGAGCTGTTTTTT. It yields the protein CASSFKAGSATGELFF.

Written as DNA, the CDR3 is TGTGCCAGCAGTTCCGCAGGGGGCAAAGGAACTGAAGCTTTCTTT. It encodes CASSSAGGKGTEAFF. The chain uses TRBV28 and TRBJ1-1, with TRBD1 matching over 8 bases. The CDR3 length is 15 residues. Germline CDR1 reads MDHEN; CDR2 reads SYDVKM. The V and J ends lost 4 bases and 5 bases, in that order; junction bases with no gene match: 9.

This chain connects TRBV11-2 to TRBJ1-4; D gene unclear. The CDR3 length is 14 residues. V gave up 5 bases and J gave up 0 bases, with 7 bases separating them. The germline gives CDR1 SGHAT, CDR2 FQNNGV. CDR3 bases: TGTGCCAGCAGCGACTATGCAACTAATGAAAAACTGTTTTTT. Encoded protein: CASSDYATNEKLFF.

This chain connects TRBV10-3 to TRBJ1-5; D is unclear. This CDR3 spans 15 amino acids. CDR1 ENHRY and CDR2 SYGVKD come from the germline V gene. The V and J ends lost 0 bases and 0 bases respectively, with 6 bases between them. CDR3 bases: TGTGCCATCAGTGAGTCTGACATTAGCAATCAGCCCCAGCATTTT. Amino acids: CAISESDISNQPQHF.

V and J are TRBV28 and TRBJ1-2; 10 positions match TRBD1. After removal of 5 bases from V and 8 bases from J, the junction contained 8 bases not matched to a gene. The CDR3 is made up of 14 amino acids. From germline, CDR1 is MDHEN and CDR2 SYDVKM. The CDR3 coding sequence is TGTGCCAGCAGTCTAAGACAGGGGGCTGTCGGCTACACCTTC. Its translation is CASSLRQGAVGYTF.

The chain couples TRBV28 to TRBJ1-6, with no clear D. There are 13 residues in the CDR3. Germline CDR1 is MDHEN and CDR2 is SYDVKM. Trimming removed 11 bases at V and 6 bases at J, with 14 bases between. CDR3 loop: CAANERANSPLHF. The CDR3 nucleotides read TGTGCCGCTAATGAGAGGGCTAATTCACCCCTCCACTTT.

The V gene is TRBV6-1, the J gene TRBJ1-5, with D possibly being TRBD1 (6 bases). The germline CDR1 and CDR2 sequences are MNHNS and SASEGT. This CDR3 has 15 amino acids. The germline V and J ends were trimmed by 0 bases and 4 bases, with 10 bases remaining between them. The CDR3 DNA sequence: TGTGCCAGCAGTGAAGCCGGACAGCAGAATCAGCCCCAGCATTTT. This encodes CASSEAGQQNQPQHF.

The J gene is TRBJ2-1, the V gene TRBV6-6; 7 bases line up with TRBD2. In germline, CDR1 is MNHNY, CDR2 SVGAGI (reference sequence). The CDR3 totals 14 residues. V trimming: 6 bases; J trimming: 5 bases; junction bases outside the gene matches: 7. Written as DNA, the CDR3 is TGTGCCAGCAGGGAACTAGCGAGGAACAATGAGCAGTTCTTC. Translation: CASRELARNNEQFF.

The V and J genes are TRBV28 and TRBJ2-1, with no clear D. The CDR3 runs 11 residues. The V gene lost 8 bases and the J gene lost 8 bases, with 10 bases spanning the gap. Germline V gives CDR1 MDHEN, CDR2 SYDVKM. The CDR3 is CASGSVHEQFF. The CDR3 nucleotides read TGTGCCAGCGGCTCAGTCCATGAGCAGTTCTTC.